This TCR beta chain was retrieved from a study of STAT3 mutations in large granular lymphocyte leukemia. Broader study findings: TCR clonotype switching after therapy occurred in about 35% of the 18 patients. Every T-LGLL patient had at least one immunodominant TCRbeta clonotype. Suggested: STAT3 mutation was not the ancestral event for these clonal expansions. In some patients, a small highly pathogenic clone possibly went undetected.

Average productive template count per sample was about 40,000. Sequencing used immunoSEQ multiplex PCR; TCRdb keeps in-frame clones, though not all of them. Of more than 10,000 clones in the sample, approximately 83% were seen once. To note about this clone: Its cognate antigen is unknown.

Sequenced input: peripheral blood mononuclear cells. The source is a man of 80 years or more with T-cell large granular lymphocyte leukemia. Some clones in this sample may be carry-over from other donors' samples.

The CDR3 nucleotides are TGCAGCGTTGAAGCGACAGGACTCTACGAGCAGTACTTC. It translates to CSVEATGLYEQYF. The chain couples TRBV29-1 to TRBJ2-7, with D possibly being TRBD1 (6 bases). Germline V gene lookup returns CDR1 SQVTM and CDR2 ANQGSEA. The CDR3 loop spans 13 amino acids. V was trimmed by 1 base and J by 3 bases, leaving 10 bases between them.